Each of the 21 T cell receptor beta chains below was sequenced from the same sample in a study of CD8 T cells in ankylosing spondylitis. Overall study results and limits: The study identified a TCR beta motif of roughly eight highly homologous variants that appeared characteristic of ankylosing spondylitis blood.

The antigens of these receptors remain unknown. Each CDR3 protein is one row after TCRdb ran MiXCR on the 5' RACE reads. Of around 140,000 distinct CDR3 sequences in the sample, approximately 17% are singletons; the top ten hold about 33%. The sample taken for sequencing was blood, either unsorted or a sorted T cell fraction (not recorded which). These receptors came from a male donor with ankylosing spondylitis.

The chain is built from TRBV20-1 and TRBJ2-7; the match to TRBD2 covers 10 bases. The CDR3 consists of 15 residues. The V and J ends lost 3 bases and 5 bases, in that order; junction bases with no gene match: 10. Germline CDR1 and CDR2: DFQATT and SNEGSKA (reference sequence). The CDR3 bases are TGCAGTGCTAGCGCCGGACTAGCGGACACCCACGAGCAGTACTTC. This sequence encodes CSASAGLADTHEQYF.

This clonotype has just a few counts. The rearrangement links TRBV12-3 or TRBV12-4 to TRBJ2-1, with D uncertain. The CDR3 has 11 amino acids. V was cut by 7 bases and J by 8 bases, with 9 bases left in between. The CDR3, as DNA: TGTGCCAGCACCATAAACGATGAGCAGTTCTTC. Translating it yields CASTINDEQFF.

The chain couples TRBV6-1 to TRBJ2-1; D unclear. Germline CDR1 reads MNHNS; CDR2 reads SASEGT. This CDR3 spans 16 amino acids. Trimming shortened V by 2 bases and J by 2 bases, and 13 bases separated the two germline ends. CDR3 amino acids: CASSEFSVLTYNEQFF. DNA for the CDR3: TGTGCCAGCAGTGAATTTTCAGTGCTAACCTACAATGAGCAGTTCTTC.

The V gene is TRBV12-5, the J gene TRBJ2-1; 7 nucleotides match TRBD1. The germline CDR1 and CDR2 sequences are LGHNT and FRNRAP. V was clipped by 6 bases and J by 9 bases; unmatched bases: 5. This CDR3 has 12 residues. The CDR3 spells CASGKTGVEQFF. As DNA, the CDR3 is TGTGCTAGTGGCAAAACAGGGGTTGAGCAGTTCTTC.

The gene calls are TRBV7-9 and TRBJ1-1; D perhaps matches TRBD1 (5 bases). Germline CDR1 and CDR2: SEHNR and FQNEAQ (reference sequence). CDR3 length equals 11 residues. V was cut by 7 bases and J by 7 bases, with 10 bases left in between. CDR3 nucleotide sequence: TGTGCCAGCACAGGGCCCAATGAAGCTTTCTTT. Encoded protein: CASTGPNEAFF.

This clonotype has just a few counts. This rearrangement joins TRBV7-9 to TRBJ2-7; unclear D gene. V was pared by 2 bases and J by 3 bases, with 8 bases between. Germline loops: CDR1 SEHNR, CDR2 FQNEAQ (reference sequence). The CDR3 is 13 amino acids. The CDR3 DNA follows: TGTGCCAGCAGCTTATCCACAAACTACGAGCAGTACTTC. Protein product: CASSLSTNYEQYF. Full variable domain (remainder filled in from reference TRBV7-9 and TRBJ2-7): DTGVSQNPRHKITKRGQNVTFRCDPISEHNRLYWYRQTLGQGPEFLTYFQNEAQLEKSRLLSDRFSAERPKGSFSTLEIQRTEQGDSAMYLCASSLSTNYEQYFGPGTRLTVT.

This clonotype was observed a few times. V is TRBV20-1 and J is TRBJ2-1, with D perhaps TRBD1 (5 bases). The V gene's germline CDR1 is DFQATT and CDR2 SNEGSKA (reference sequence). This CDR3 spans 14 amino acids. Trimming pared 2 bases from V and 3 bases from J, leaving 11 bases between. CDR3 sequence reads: CSARRMDNYNEQFF. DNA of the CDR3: TGCAGTGCTAGAAGAATGGACAACTACAATGAGCAGTTCTTC.

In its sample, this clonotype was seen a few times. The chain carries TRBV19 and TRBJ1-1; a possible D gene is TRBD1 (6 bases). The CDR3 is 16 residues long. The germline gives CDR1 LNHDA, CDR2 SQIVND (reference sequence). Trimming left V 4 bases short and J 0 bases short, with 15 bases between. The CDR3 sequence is CASSTLRTDMNTEAFF. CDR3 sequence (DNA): TGTGCCAGTAGTACTCTCCGGACAGACATGAACACTGAAGCTTTCTTT.

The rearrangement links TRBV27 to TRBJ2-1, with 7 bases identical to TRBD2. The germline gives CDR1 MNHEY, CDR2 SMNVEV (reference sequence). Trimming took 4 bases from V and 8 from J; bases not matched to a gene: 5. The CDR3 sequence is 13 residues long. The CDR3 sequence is CASSSGLNDEQFF. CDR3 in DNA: TGTGCCAGCAGTTCGGGACTAAACGATGAGCAGTTCTTC.

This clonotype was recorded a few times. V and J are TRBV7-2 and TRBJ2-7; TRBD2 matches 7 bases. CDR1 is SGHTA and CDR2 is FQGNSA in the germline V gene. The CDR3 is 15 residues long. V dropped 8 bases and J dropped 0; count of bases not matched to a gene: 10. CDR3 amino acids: CASLAPGGRSYEQYF. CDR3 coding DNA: TGTGCCAGCCTGGCCCCGGGAGGACGCTCCTACGAGCAGTACTTC.

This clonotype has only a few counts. Written as DNA, the CDR3 is TGTGCCAGCACCAAATTAGTAGATACGCAGTATTTT. It codes for CASTKLVDTQYF. The chain joins TRBV7-9 to TRBJ2-3; D gene unclear. The V and J ends lost 7 bases and 5 bases respectively, with 10 bases between them. The CDR3 consists of 12 residues. CDR1 is SEHNR, CDR2 FQNEAQ, per germline (reference sequence).

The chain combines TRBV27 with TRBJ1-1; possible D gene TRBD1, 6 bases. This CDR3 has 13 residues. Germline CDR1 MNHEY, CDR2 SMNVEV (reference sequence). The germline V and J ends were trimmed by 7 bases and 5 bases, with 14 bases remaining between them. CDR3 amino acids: CASTPGGRTEAFF. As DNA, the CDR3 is TGTGCCAGCACCCCGGGGGGCCGGACTGAAGCTTTCTTT.

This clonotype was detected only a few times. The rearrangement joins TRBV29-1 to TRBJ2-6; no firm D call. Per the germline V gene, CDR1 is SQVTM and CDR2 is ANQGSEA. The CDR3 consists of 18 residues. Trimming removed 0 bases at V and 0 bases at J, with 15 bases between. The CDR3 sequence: CSVEDLTPTDSGANVLTF. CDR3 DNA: TGCAGCGTTGAAGATCTTACCCCTACCGACTCTGGGGCCAACGTCCTGACTTTC.

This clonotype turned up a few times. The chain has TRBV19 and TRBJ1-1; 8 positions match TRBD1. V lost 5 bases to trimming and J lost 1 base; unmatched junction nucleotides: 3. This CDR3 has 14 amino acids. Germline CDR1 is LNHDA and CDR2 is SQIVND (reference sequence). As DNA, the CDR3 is TGTGCCAGTAGTTACAGGGGGGGGAACACTGAAGCTTTCTTT. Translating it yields CASSYRGGNTEAFF.

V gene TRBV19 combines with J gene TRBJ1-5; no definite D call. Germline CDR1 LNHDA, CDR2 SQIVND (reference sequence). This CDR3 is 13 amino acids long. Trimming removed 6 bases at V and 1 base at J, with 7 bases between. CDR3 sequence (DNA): TGTGCCAGTAGGAGTCCAAGCAATCAGCCCCAGCATTTT. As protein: CASRSPSNQPQHF.

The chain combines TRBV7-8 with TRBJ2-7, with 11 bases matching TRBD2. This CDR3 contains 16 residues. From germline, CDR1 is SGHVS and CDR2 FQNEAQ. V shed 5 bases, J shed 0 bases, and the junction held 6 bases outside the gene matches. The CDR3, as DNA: TGTGCCAGCAGCCCCGTAGCGGGGGGGGGCTCCTACGAGCAGTACTTC. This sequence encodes CASSPVAGGGSYEQYF.

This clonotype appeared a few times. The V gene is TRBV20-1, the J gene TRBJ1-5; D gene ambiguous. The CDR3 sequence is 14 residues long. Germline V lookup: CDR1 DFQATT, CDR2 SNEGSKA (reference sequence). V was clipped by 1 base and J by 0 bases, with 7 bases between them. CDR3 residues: CSARGPFSNQPQHF. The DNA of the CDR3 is TGCAGTGCTAGAGGCCCCTTTAGCAATCAGCCCCAGCATTTT.

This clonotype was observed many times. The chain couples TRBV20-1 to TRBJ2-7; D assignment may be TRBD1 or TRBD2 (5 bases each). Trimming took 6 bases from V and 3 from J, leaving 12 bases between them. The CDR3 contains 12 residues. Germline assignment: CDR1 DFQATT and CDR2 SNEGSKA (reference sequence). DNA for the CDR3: TGCAGTGCAACCCGGGACGGCTACGAGCAGTACTTC. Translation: CSATRDGYEQYF.

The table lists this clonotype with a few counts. The CDR3 loop reads CASSPGGSASYEQYF. DNA of the CDR3: TGTGCCAGCAGCCCAGGAGGCAGCGCCTCCTACGAGCAGTACTTC. V is TRBV9 and J is TRBJ2-7; tentatively, D is TRBD2 (5 bases). The germline CDR1 and CDR2 sequences are SGDLS and YYNGEE. The CDR3 is 15 residues long. V was clipped by 4 bases and J by 0 bases, with 14 bases between them.

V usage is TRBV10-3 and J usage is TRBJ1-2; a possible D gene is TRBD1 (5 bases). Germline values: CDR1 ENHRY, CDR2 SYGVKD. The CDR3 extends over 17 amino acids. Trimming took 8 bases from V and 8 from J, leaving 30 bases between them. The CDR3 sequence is CAIFNTARNRLGVGYTF. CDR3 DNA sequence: TGTGCCATCTTTAATACGGCCCGTAACAGGCTCGGGGTCGGCTACACCTTC.

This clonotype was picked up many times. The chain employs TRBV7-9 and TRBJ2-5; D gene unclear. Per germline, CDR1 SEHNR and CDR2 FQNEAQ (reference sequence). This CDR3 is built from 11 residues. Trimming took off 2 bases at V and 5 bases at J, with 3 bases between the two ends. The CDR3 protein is CASSLMETQYF. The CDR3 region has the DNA TGTGCCAGCAGCTTAATGGAGACCCAGTACTTC. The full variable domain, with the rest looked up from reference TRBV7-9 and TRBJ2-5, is DTGVSQNPRHKITKRGQNVTFRCDPISEHNRLYWYRQTLGQGPEFLTYFQNEAQLEKSRLLSDRFSAERPKGSFSTLEIQRTEQGDSAMYLCASSLMETQYFGPGTRLLVL.